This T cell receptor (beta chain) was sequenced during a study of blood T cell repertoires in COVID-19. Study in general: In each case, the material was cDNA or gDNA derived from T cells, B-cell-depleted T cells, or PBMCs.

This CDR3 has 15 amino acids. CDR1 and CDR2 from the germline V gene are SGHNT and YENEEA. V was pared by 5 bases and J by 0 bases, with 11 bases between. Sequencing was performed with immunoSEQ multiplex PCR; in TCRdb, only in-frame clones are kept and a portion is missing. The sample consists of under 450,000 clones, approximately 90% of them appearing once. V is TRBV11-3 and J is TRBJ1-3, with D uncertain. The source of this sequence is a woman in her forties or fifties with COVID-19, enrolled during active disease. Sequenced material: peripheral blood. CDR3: CASSLGSHSGNTIYF. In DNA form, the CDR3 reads TGTGCCAGCAGCCTCGGGTCTCACTCTGGAAACACCATATATTTT.